This TCR beta chain was observed in a study of blood T cell repertoires in COVID-19. Study-wide background: Sources were T cells, B-cell-depleted T cells, or PBMCs; the material itself was cDNA or gDNA.

TCRdb's table, derived via immunoSEQ multiplex PCR, lists solely in-frame clones and lacks some. This sample has approximately 240,000 clones, with around nine tenths found just once. There are 15 residues in the CDR3. Germline-derived CDR1 and CDR2 are MGHRA and YSYEKL. The V end was cut by 0 bases, the J end by 0 bases, with 8 bases between. The source is a woman between 18 and 30 years old who had recovered from COVID-19. This rearrangement joins TRBV4-1 to TRBJ1-1, with D possibly TRBD1 on 5 matching bases. Source material: PBMCs or T cells enriched from blood (not recorded which). The chain's CDR3 is CASSQEGVMNTEAFF. CDR3 coding DNA: TGCGCCAGCAGCCAAGAAGGGGTGATGAACACTGAAGCTTTCTTT.